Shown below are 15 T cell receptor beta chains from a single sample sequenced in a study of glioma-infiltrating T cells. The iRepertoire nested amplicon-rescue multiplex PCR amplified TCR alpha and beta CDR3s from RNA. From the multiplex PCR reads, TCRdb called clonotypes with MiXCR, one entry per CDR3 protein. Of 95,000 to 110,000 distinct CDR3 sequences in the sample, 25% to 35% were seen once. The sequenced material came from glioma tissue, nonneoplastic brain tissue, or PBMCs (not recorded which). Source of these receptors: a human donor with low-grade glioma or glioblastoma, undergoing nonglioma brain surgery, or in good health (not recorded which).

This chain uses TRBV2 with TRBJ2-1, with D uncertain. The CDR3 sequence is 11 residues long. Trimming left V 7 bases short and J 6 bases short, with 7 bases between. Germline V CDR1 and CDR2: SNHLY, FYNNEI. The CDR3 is CASKELNEQFF. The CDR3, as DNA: TGTGCCAGCAAAGAACTCAATGAGCAGTTCTTC.

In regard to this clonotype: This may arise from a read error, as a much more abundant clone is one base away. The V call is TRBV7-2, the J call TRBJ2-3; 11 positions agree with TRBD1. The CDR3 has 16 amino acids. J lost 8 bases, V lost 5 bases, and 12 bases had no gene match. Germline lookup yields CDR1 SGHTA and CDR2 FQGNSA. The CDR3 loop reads CASSPGTGGFMGTQYF. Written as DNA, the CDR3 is TGTGCCAGCAGCCCCGGGACAGGGGGTTTCATGGGTACGCAGTATTTT.

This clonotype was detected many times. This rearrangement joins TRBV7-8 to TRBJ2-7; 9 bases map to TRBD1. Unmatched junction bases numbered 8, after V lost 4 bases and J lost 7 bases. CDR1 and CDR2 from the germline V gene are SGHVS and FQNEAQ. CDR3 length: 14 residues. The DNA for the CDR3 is TGTGCCAGCAGCTCAGACAGGGGGTTGTGGGAGCAGTACTTC. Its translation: CASSSDRGLWEQYF.

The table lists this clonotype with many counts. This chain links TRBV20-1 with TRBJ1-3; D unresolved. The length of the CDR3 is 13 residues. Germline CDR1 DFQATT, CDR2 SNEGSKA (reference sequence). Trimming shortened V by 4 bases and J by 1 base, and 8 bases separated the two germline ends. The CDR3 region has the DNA TGCAGTGCTATCGATGGGTCTGGAAACACCATATATTTT. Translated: CSAIDGSGNTIYF.

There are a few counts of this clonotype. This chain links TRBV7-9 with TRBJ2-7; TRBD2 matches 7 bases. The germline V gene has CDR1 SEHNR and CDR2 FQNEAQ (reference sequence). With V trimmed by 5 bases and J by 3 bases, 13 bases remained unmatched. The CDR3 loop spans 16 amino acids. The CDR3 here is CASSRGATGLNYEQYF. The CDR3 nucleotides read TGTGCCAGCAGCCGTGGGGCGACGGGACTAAACTACGAGCAGTACTTC. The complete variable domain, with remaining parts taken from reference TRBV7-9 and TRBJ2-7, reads DTGVSQNPRHKITKRGQNVTFRCDPISEHNRLYWYRQTLGQGPEFLTYFQNEAQLEKSRLLSDRFSAERPKGSFSTLEIQRTEQGDSAMYLCASSRGATGLNYEQYFGPGTRLTVT.

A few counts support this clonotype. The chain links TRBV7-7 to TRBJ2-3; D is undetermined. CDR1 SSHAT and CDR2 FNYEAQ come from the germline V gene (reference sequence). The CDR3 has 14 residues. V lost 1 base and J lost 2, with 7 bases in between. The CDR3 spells CASSLVGFTDTQYF. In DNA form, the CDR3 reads TGTGCCAGCAGCTTAGTTGGCTTCACAGATACGCAGTATTTT. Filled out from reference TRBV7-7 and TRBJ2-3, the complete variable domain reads GAGVSQSPRYKVTKRGQDVTLRCDPISSHATLYWYQQALGQGPEFLTYFNYEAQPDKSGLPSDRFSAERPEGSISTLTIQRTEQRDSAMYRCASSLVGFTDTQYFGPGTRLTVL.

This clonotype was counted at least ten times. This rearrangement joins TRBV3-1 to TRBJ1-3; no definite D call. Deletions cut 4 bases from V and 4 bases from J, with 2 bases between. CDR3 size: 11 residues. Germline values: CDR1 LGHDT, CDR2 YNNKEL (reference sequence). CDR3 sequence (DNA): TGTGCCAGCAGCCGAGGAAACACCATATATTTT. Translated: CASSRGNTIYF.

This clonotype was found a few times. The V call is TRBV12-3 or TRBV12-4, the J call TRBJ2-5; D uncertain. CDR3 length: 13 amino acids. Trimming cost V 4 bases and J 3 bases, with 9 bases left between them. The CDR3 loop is CASSSRLEETQYF. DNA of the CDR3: TGTGCCAGCAGTTCACGGCTGGAAGAGACCCAGTACTTC.

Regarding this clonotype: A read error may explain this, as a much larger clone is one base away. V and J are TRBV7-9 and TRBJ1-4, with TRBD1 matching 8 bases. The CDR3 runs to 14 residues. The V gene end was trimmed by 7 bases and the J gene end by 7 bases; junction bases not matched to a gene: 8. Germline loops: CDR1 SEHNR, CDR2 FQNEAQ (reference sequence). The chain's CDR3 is CASILAGGSEKLFF. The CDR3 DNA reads TGTGCCAGCATTTTAGCAGGGGGCAGTGAAAAACTGTTTTTT.

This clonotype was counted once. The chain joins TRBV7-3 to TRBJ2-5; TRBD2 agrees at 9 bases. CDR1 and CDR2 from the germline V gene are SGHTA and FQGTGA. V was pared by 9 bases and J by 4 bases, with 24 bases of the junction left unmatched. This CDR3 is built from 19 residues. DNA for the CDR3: TGTGCCAGACACTCTTTACGGAATAGCGGGGGCGAAGAACCAGAGACCCAGTACTTC. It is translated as CARHSLRNSGGEEPETQYF.

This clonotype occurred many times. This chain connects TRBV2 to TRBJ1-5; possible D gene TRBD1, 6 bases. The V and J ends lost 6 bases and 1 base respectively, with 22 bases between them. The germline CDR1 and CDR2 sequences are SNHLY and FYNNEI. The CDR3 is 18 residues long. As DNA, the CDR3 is TGTGCCAGCAGGTCGTTACCTAAAAGTACAGGGAGCAATCAGCCCCAGCATTTT. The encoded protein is CASRSLPKSTGSNQPQHF.

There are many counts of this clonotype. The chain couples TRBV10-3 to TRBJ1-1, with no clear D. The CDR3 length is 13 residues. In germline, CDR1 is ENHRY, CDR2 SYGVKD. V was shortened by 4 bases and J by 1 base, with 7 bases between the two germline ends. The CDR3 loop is CAISVEENTEAFF. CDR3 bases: TGTGCCATCAGTGTCGAGGAGAACACTGAAGCTTTCTTT.

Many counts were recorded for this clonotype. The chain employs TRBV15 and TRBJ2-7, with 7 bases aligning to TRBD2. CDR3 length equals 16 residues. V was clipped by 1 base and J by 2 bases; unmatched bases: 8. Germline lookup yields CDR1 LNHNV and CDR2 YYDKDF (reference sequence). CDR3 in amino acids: CATSRGPGGRAYEQYF. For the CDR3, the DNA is TGTGCCACCAGCAGAGGTCCCGGGGGGAGGGCCTACGAGCAGTACTTC.

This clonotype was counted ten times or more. CDR3 residues: CASSLEDSRRTYEQYF. DNA for the CDR3: TGTGCCAGCAGCCTGGAGGACAGCCGCAGAACCTACGAGCAGTACTTC. V and J are TRBV7-2 and TRBJ2-7, with TRBD1 as a possible D gene (6 bases). CDR1 and CDR2 (germline): SGHTA, FQGNSA. V dropped 5 bases and J dropped 2 bases, with 19 bases sitting between them. The CDR3 is made up of 16 amino acids.

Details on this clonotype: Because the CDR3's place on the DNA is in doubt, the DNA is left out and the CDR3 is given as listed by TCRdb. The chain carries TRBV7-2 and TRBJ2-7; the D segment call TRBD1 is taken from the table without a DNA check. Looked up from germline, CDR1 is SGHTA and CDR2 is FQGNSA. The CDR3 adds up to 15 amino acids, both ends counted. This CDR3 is CASSLVGAGSYKQHF.